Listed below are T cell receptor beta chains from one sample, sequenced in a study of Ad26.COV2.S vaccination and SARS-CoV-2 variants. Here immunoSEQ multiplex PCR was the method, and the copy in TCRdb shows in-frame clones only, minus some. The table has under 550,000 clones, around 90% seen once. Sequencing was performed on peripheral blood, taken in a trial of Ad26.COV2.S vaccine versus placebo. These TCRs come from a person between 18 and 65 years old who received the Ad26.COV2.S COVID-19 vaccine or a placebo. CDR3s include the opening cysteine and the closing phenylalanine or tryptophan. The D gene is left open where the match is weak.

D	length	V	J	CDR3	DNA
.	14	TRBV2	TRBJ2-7	CASSRQGPLYEQYF	TGTGCCAGCAGCCGCCAGGGACCCCTCTACGAGCAGTACTTC
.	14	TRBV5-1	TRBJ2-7	CASSPGTDPYEQYF	TGCGCCAGCAGCCCCGGGACGGATCCCTACGAGCAGTACTTC
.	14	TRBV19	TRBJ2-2	CASRGGANTGELFF	TGTGCCAGTAGAGGCGGGGCGAACACCGGGGAGCTGTTTTTT
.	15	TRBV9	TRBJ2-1	CASRALAGGLYEQFF	TGTGCCAGCAGAGCTTTAGCTGGGGGTTTGTATGAGCAGTTCTTC
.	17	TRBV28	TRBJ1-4	CASSLGEESYIREKLFF	TGTGCCAGCAGTTTGGGGGAGGAGTCTTATATTCGGGAAAAACTGTTTTTT
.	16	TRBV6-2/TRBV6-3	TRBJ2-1	CASSSTSGSSYNEQFF	TGTGCCAGCAGTTCGACTAGTGGGAGCTCCTACAATGAGCAGTTCTTC
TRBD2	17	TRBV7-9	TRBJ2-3	CASSSRLAGGPADTQYF	TGTGCCAGCAGCTCCCGACTAGCGGGAGGGCCCGCAGATACGCAGTATTTT
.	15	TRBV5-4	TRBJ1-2	CASSLVGVAHYGYTF	TGTGCCAGCAGCTTGGTGGGGGTTGCCCACTACGGCTACACCTTC
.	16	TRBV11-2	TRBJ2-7	CASSPVRGESSYEQYF	TGTGCCAGCAGCCCCGTCAGGGGGGAGAGTTCCTACGAGCAGTACTTC
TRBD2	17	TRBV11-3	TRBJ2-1	CASSYSKAGGSYNEQFF	TGTGCCAGCAGCTACTCCAAAGCGGGAGGGTCCTACAATGAGCAGTTCTTC
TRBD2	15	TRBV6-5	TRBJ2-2	CASRGLERRSGELFF	TGTGCCAGCAGAGGACTAGAGAGGCGGAGCGGGGAGCTGTTTTTT